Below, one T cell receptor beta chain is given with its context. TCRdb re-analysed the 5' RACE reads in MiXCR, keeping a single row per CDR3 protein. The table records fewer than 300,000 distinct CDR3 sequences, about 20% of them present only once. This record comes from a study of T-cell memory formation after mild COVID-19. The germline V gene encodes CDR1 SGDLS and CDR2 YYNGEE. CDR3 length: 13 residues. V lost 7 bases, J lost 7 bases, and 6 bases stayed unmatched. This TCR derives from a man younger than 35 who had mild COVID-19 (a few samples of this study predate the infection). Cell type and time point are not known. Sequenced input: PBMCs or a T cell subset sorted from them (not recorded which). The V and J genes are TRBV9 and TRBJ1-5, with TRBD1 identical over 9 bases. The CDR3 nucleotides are TGTGCCAGCGGACAGGGGCAGGGACAGCCCCAGCATTTT. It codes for CASGQGQGQPQHF.